The clone carrying this TCR beta chain has ten or more counts. The target antigen is unknown. This entry is derived from a study of Graves' ophthalmopathy and Graves' hyperthyroidism. The TCR beta CDR3 regions underwent amplification from RNA transcripts. HTBI-primed RT-PCR formed the first round, and a multiplex PCR formed the second. TCRdb redid the calling of the multiplex PCR reads with MiXCR, one entry per CDR3 protein. The sample has a few hundred thousand distinct CDR3 sequences; 17% are singletons. Findings and limits, study-wide: In blood, most expanded thyroid clonotypes above 0.001 frequency were also detected.

Losses at the gene ends were 2 bases for V and 0 bases for J; bases not matched to a gene: 8. Germline-derived CDR1 and CDR2 are MNHEY and SVGEGT. The CDR3 has 17 residues. The sequence derives from an adult woman with stable Graves' hyperthyroidism. The V call is TRBV6-2 or TRBV6-3, the J call TRBJ2-7, with 9 bases fitting TRBD1. Material for sequencing was peripheral blood. The CDR3 coding sequence is TGTGCCAGCAGTTACCTCCCGGGACAGGGTAACTCCTACGAGCAGTACTTC. Amino acid sequence: CASSYLPGQGNSYEQYF.